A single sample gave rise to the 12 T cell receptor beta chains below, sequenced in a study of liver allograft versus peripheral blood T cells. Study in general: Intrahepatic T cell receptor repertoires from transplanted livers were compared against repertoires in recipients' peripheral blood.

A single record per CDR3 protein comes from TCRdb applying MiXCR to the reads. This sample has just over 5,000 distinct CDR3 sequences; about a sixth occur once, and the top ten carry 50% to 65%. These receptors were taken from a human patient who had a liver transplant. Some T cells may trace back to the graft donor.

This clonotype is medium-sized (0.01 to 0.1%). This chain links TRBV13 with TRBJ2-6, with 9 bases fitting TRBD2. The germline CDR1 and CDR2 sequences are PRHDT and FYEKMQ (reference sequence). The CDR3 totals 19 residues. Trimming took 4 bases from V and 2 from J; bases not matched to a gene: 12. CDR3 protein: CASSSTEREVGPGANVLTF. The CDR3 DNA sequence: TGTGCCAGCAGCTCAACTGAGCGGGAGGTTGGCCCTGGGGCCAACGTCCTGACTTTC.

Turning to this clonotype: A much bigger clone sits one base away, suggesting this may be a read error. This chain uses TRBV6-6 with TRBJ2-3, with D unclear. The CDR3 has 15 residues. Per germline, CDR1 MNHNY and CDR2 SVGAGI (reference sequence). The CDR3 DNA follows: TGTGCCAGCAGTCAAACGCGGACCCGCACAGATGCGCAGTATTTT. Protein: CASSQTRTRTDAQYF.

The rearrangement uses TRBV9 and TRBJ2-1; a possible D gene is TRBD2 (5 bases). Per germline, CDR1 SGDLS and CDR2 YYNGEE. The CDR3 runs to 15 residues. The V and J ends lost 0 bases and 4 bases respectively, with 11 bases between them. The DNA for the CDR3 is TGTGCCAGCAGCGTAGGGAGTAGCGTGTACAATGAGCAGTTCTTC. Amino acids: CASSVGSSVYNEQFF.

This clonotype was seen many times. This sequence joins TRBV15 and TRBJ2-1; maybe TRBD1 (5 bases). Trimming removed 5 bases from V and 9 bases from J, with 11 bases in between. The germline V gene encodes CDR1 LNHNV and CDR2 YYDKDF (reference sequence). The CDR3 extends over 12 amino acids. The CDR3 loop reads CATSAQGREQFF. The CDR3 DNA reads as TGTGCCACCAGCGCCCAGGGTCGTGAGCAGTTCTTC.

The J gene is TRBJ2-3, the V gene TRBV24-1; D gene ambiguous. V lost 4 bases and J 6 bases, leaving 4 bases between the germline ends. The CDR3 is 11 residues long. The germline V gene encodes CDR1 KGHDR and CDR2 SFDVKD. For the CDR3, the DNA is TGTGCCACCAGTGAAGGGGATACGCAGTATTTT. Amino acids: CATSEGDTQYF.

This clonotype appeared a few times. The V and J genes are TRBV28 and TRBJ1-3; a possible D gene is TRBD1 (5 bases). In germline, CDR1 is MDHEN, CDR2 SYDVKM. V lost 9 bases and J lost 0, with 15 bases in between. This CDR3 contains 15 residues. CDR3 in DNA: TGTGCCAGTCGGTCAGGGACGAGCTCTGGAAACACCATATATTTT. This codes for CASRSGTSSGNTIYF.

The CDR3 bases are TGTGCCAGCAGTCCTCCGGGACAGGGGTTTGGGCAGTACTTC. Encoded protein: CASSPPGQGFGQYF. The chain carries TRBV12-3 or TRBV12-4 and TRBJ2-7; 10 bases align to TRBD1. V shed 5 bases and J 9 bases; nucleotides not matched to a gene: 10. The CDR3 covers 14 residues.

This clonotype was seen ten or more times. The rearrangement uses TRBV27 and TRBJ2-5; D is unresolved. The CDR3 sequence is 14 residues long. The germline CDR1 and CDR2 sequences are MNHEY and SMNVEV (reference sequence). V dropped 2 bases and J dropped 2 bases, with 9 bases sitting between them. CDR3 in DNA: TGTGCCAGCAGTTTAGGTGGAAGTCAAGAGACCCAGTACTTC. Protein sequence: CASSLGGSQETQYF.

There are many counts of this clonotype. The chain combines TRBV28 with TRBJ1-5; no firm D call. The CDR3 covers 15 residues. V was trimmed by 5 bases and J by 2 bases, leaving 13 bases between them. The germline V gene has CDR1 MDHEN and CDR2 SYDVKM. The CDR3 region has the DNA TGTGCCAGCAGTCCACCGTGGGATGGCAATCAGCCCCAGCATTTT. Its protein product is CASSPPWDGNQPQHF.

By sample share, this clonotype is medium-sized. In DNA, the CDR3 is TGTGCCAGCTGCGGCGCAGGTCCGATCCCCTCCTACGAGCAGTACTTC. Translated, it gives CASCGAGPIPSYEQYF. V and J are TRBV6-1 and TRBJ2-7; D gene uncertain. The CDR3 is made up of 16 amino acids. Trimming left V 8 bases short and J 0 bases short, with 20 bases between. Germline values: CDR1 MNHNS, CDR2 SASEGT.

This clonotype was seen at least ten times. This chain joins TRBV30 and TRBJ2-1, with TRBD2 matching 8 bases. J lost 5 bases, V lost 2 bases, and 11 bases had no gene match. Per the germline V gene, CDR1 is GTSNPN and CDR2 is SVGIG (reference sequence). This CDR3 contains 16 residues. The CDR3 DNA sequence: TGTGCCTGGAGTCCTCGGGGAGCGGGGGTGGACAATGAGCAGTTCTTC. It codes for CAWSPRGAGVDNEQFF.

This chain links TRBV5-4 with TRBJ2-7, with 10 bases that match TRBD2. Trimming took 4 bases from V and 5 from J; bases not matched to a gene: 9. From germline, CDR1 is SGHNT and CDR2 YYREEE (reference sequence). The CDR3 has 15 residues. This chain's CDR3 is CASSPLAGEQDEQYF. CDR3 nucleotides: TGTGCCAGCAGCCCGCTAGCGGGAGAGCAAGACGAGCAGTACTTC. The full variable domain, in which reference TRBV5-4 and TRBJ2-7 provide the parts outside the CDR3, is ETGVTQSPTHLIKTRGQQVTLRCSSQSGHNTVSWYQQALGQGPQFIFQYYREEENGRGNFPPRFSGLQFPNYSSELNVNALELDDSALYLCASSPLAGEQDEQYFGPGTRLTVT.